This section outlines one T cell receptor beta chain sequence together with its context. This sample was included in a study of blood T cell repertoires in COVID-19. The overall study: There were acute and convalescent COVID-19 samples, and they came from the United States, Italy and Spain. T cells, B-cell-depleted T cells, or PBMCs provided the cDNA or gDNA that served as material.

Per the authors' pipeline: The authors estimated nucleated cell counts from reference gene primer amplification. Method: immunoSEQ multiplex PCR; TCRdb's copy keeps in-frame clones and lacks some. The D gene and trimming were derived from the DNA, and the V and J assignments and clone size from that table. Among about 98,000 clones listed, about 90% were seen once. The sequencing input was peripheral blood. This sequence was found in a man in his forties or fifties with active COVID-19.

The CDR3 DNA is TGTGCCAGCAGATCCCCGGGACAGGGCCACGAGCAGTACTTC. It translates to CASRSPGQGHEQYF. The chain has TRBV5-5 and TRBJ2-7; 9 nucleotides align to TRBD1. The germline V gene encodes CDR1 SGHKS and CDR2 YYEKEE (reference sequence). The trim removed 5 bases at V and 5 bases at J, leaving 8 bases unmatched. The CDR3 sequence is 14 residues long.